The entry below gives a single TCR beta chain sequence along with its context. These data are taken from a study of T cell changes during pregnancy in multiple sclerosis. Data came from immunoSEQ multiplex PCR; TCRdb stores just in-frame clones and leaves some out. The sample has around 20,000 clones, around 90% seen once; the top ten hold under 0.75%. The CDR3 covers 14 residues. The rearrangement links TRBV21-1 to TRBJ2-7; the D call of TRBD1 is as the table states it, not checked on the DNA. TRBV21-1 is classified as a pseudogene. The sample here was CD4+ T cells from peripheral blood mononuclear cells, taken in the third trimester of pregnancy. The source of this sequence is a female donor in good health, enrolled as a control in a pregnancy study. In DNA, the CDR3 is TGTGCCAGCAGCAAAGAAAACAGAGACTACGAGCAGTACTTC. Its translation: CASSKENRDYEQYF.